Shown below are 21 T cell receptor beta chains from a single sample sequenced in a study of circulating tumor DNA in untreated peripheral T-cell lymphoma. Repertoires were generated with immunoSEQ multiplex PCR, while TCRdb's copy carries only in-frame clones and drops some. The table shows some 500 clones, with less than 90% occurring only once. Sequencing was done on a sample of cell-free DNA from blood serum. The receptors come from a human donor with peripheral T-cell lymphoma.

V is TRBV6-5 and J is TRBJ2-7; possibly TRBD2 for D (5 bases). V lost 2 bases to trimming and J lost 3 bases, with 14 bases between them. Germline CDR1 and CDR2: MNHEY and SVGAGI. This CDR3 contains 15 residues. For the CDR3, the DNA is TGTGCCAGCAGTTACGGGGTTCGGGGTTACTACGAGCAGTACTTC. Translation gives CASSYGVRGYYEQYF.

This chain links TRBV6-6 with TRBJ1-5; D possibly corresponds to TRBD1 (6 bases). Trimming took 5 bases from V and 1 from J, leaving 12 bases between them. Germline V gene lookup returns CDR1 MNHNY and CDR2 SVGAGI (reference sequence). The CDR3 totals 15 residues. CDR3 DNA: TGTGCCAGCAGTAAAGGACAGAGCAGCAATCAGCCCCAGCATTTT. It translates to CASSKGQSSNQPQHF.

This rearrangement joins TRBV4-3 to TRBJ1-1, with D uncertain. The V gene lost 1 base and the J gene lost 0 bases, with 18 bases spanning the gap. This CDR3 region has 18 residues. Germline CDR1 reads LGHNA; CDR2 reads YSLEER. The CDR3 region has the DNA TGCGCCAGCAGCCAAGTTGGCGCCTTGGCCCGATTGAACACTGAAGCTTTCTTT. This codes for CASSQVGALARLNTEAFF.

The CDR3 DNA reads TGTGCCAGTAGTAGATCGTCCAACAGGGGCACAGATACGCAGTATTTT. Translating it yields CASSRSSNRGTDTQYF. The chain carries TRBV19 and TRBJ2-3; possibly TRBD1 for D (6 bases). The germline V gene has CDR1 LNHDA and CDR2 SQIVND (reference sequence). Trimming pared 4 bases from V and 1 base from J, leaving 15 bases between. The CDR3 totals 16 residues.

The chain has TRBV19 and TRBJ1-1, with 7 bases fitting TRBD1. The CDR3 sequence is 15 residues long. The V segment lost 2 bases and the J segment 13 bases; nucleotides outside the gene matches: 16. Germline V lookup: CDR1 LNHDA, CDR2 SQIVND (reference sequence). The CDR3 loop is CASSIPQGGPYQVFF. The CDR3 region has the DNA TGTGCCAGTAGTATACCCCAGGGGGGGCCCTACCAAGTTTTCTTT.

The chain links TRBV28 to TRBJ2-6, with D hard to call. This CDR3 contains 17 residues. V was trimmed by 5 bases and J by 1 base, leaving 15 bases between them. Germline V gene data show CDR1 as MDHEN and CDR2 as SYDVKM. Here the CDR3 reads CASSPNFLGSGANVLTF. CDR3 DNA sequence: TGTGCCAGCAGTCCCAATTTTTTAGGGTCTGGGGCCAACGTCCTGACTTTC.

The rearrangement joins TRBV25-1 to TRBJ2-4, with D perhaps TRBD1 (6 bases). The CDR3 runs 16 residues. Germline CDR1 is MGHDK and CDR2 is SYGVNS. V lost 1 base and J 1 base, leaving 11 bases between the germline ends. The CDR3 reads CASSEFNQGAKNIQYF. CDR3 bases: TGTGCCAGCAGTGAATTTAATCAGGGGGCCAAAAACATTCAGTACTTC.

The chain combines TRBV5-1 with TRBJ2-1; D is uncertain. The CDR3 loop spans 15 amino acids. Germline V gives CDR1 SGHRS, CDR2 YFSETQ. The V end was cut by 5 bases, the J end by 7 bases, with 19 bases between. The CDR3 region has the DNA TGCGCCAGCAGGCACGGCAGCGCCGTGATAAATGAGCAGTTCTTC. It encodes CASRHGSAVINEQFF.

This rearrangement joins TRBV21-1 to TRBJ1-6. TRBV21-1 is a pseudogene segment. The CDR3 covers 16 residues. The CDR3 is CASSWLHIHHNSPLHF. The CDR3, as DNA: TGTGCCAGCAGCTGGCTACACATACATCATAATTCACCCCTCCACTTT.

The chain combines TRBV27 with TRBJ2-7; D gene uncertain. Germline assignment: CDR1 MNHEY and CDR2 SMNVEV (reference sequence). This CDR3 spans 11 amino acids. V was trimmed by 6 bases and J by 5 bases, leaving 8 bases between them. DNA of the CDR3: TGTGCCAGCAGACGGATGCACGAGCAGTACTTC. This sequence encodes CASRRMHEQYF.

This sequence joins TRBV5-1 and TRBJ2-7; D perhaps matches TRBD2 (6 bases). CDR1 and CDR2 from the germline V gene are SGHRS and YFSETQ. V dropped 4 bases and J dropped 4 bases, with 18 bases sitting between them. The CDR3 loop spans 15 amino acids. CDR3 loop: CASSHGDSYGYEQYF. The CDR3 region has the DNA TGCGCCAGCAGCCATGGGGACTCCTATGGGTACGAGCAGTACTTC.

Details on this clone: One end of the junction fails to match germline, which may point to a read error. This sequence joins TRBV10-3 and TRBJ2-3; D is unresolved. Germline V gives CDR1 ENHRY, CDR2 SYGVKD. The CDR3 extends over 11 amino acids. The CDR3 DNA is TGTACCATCAGTCGCACAGATACGCAGTATTTT. Protein product: CTISRTDTQYF.

This chain connects TRBV19 to TRBJ2-2; D possibly corresponds to TRBD2 (6 bases). Trimming took 7 bases from V and 5 from J, leaving 17 bases between them. Germline CDR1 LNHDA, CDR2 SQIVND (reference sequence). The CDR3 runs 15 residues. The CDR3 sequence: CASTTGAGRTGELFF. CDR3 DNA: TGTGCCAGTACCACCGGGGCGGGGAGAACCGGGGAGCTGTTTTTT. Based on the CDR3 plus reference TRBV19 and TRBJ2-2, the full variable domain is DGGITQSPKYLFRKEGQNVTLSCEQNLNHDAMYWYRQDPGQGLRLIYYSQIVNDFQKGDIAEGYSVSREKKESFPLTVTSAQKNPTAFYLCASTTGAGRTGELFFGEGSRLTVL.

This chain links TRBV5-1 with TRBJ1-3; maybe TRBD1 (5 bases). V gave up 8 bases and J gave up 2 bases, with 8 bases separating them. The V gene's germline CDR1 is SGHRS and CDR2 YFSETQ. This CDR3 is 12 amino acids long. CDR3 amino acids: CASQGTGNTIYF. For the CDR3, the DNA is TGCGCCAGTCAGGGAACTGGAAACACCATATATTTT.

CDR3 in DNA: TGTGCCAGTAGTCCCCTGGGGACAGGAGCCTACGAGCAGTACTTC. This sequence encodes CASSPLGTGAYEQYF. The rearrangement uses TRBV19 and TRBJ2-7; 8 bases are a match to TRBD1. The V gene's germline CDR1 is LNHDA and CDR2 SQIVND (reference sequence). This CDR3 has 15 residues. The V and J ends lost 5 bases and 2 bases, in that order; junction bases with no gene match: 8.

The V call is TRBV6-4, the J call TRBJ1-6; perhaps TRBD1 as D (6 bases). The length of the CDR3 is 17 residues. Germline CDR1 MRHNA, CDR2 SNTAGT. V lost 4 bases to trimming and J lost 4 bases, with 17 bases between them. This chain's CDR3 is CASSGPVLRGYNSPLHF. CDR3 DNA sequence: TGTGCCAGCAGTGGCCCGGTTTTAAGGGGGTATAATTCACCCCTCCACTTT.

The V call is TRBV19, the J call TRBJ2-1; 9 bases match TRBD2. The CDR3 is 15 amino acids. J lost 4 bases, V lost 5 bases, and 6 bases had no gene match. From germline, CDR1 is LNHDA and CDR2 SQIVND (reference sequence). The CDR3 DNA follows: TGTGCCAGTAGTCGTACTAGCGGGTGGTACAATGAGCAGTTCTTC. This translates into CASSRTSGWYNEQFF.

The chain couples TRBV7-2 to TRBJ1-1; D may be TRBD1 (5 bases). Germline V gene lookup returns CDR1 SGHTA and CDR2 FQGNSA. V was trimmed by 3 bases and J by 0 bases, leaving 14 bases between them. The CDR3 is 16 amino acids. For the CDR3, the DNA is TGTGCCAGCAGCTTTGGGGCAGGGCGCGTGAACACTGAAGCTTTCTTT. Translated, it gives CASSFGAGRVNTEAFF.

The chain uses TRBV6-6 and TRBJ1-2; 9 positions agree with TRBD1. This CDR3 region has 16 residues. After removal of 2 bases from V and 4 bases from J, the junction contained 8 bases not matched to a gene. Germline V CDR1 and CDR2: MNHNY, SVGAGI (reference sequence). The CDR3 DNA is TGTGCCAGCAGTTACAGGACAGGGGAGAAGACCTATGGCTACACCTTC. Its translation is CASSYRTGEKTYGYTF.

The rearrangement uses TRBV6-1 and TRBJ1-4, with D possibly being TRBD1 (6 bases). CDR1 is MNHNS and CDR2 is SASEGT in the germline V gene. Trimming pared 11 bases from V and 7 bases from J, leaving 20 bases between. The CDR3 extends over 14 amino acids. The CDR3: CAGRGAGGREKLFF. In DNA form, the CDR3 reads TGTGCCGGTAGGGGGGCAGGTGGGCGTGAAAAACTGTTTTTT.

This clone was seen only a few times. The V gene is TRBV2, the J gene TRBJ2-7; no definite D call. Germline V lookup: CDR1 SNHLY, CDR2 FYNNEI. V lost 7 bases and J 3 bases, leaving 7 bases between the germline ends. The CDR3 is 11 residues long. CDR3 coding DNA: TGTGCCAGCATGGTCAGCTACGAGCAGTACTTC. Translating gives CASMVSYEQYF.